The source of this T cell receptor beta chain is a study of T cells after yellow fever vaccination. Study-wide context: Low-cell-number fractions underwent preparation using SMART-Seq v4 Ultra Low Input.

The V gene end was trimmed by 0 bases and the J gene end by 4 bases; junction bases not matched to a gene: 15. CDR3 length: 19 amino acids. A universal primer site and UMIs were added as TCR cDNA was made by 5'RACE template switching. TCRdb independently ran MiXCR on the 5' RACE reads; one entry per CDR3 protein. The sample yields approximately 550,000 distinct CDR3 sequences, approximately 12% seen once. There are a few counts of this clonotype. The sample in question was PBMCs, obtained on the day of the yellow fever booster vaccination. The clonotype originates from a man younger than 45 who received the YFV17D yellow fever vaccine. The chain combines TRBV23-1 with TRBJ2-3; 8 bases align to TRBD2. TRBV23-1 is an open reading frame whose function is uncertain. This chain's CDR3 is CASSQSWTARLALPDTQYF. The DNA of the CDR3 is TGCGCCAGCAGTCAATCGTGGACAGCCCGACTAGCGCTCCCAGATACGCAGTATTTT.